This T cell receptor (beta chain) is drawn from a study of cytomegalovirus exposure and HLA in healthy donors. Study-level findings and limits: Among donors in an Asian-associated ancestry cluster, a later analysis reportedly found fewer N-insertions than the roughly 700-donor mean. With later analysis, a missense DCLRE1C variant became linked to TCR beta V- and J-gene trimming. Later analysis placed DRB1 highest and HLA-C lowest in TCR association rates, which differed by HLA locus.

A word on this clone: Its antigen is not identified.

60 Vbeta and 13 Jbeta primers were used in PCR. As originally analysed: Approximately 11 million of tens of millions of unique TCR beta chains were shared, per a later count. The table came from immunoSEQ multiplex PCR; TCRdb's copy has only in-frame clones and leaves some out. That table is the source of V, J and clone size, and D and trimming were worked out from the DNA. Here the sample spans approximately 120,000 clones, around 81% being singletons. The V and J ends lost 5 bases and 4 bases, in that order; junction bases with no gene match: 7. Per the germline V gene, CDR1 is SGHRS and CDR2 is YFSETQ. The CDR3 loop spans 14 amino acids.

Sequencing was performed on PBMCs. The clonotype comes from a woman in her twenties or thirties in good health and CMV-seronegative. This chain links TRBV5-1 with TRBJ1-1; 8 bases are a match to TRBD1. As DNA, the CDR3 is TGCGCCAGCAGTCAGGACAGGGTGGGCACTGAAGCTTTCTTT. Translating gives CASSQDRVGTEAFF.